The rows below give T cell receptor beta chains drawn from one sample of a study of shared clonotypes between healthy human individuals. Produced via immunoSEQ multiplex PCR; TCRdb's table is partial and in-frame only. The sample consists of 2 million to 2.5 million clones, 85% to 95% of them appearing once. The source material was naive CD4+ T cells from PBMCs. These receptors came from a man aged 18 to 29 in good health. Some clones in this sample may be carry-over from other donors' samples. Both conserved end residues are part of each CDR3. D genes are given only for firm matches. Only some rows state a clone size, as once, few, many or a class for expanded clones.

clone_size: NA; j_call: TRBJ2-3; v_call: TRBV7-3; d_call: NA; cdr3_aa: CASSPHFGRAILTDTQYF; cdr3_nt: TGTGCCAGCAGCCCCCATTTCGGCAGGGCCATCCTCACAGATACGCAGTATTTT
clone_size: few; j_call: TRBJ1-1; v_call: TRBV7-3; d_call: NA; cdr3_aa: CASSLGTNTEAFF; cdr3_nt: TGTGCCAGCAGCTTAGGGACGAACACTGAAGCTTTCTTT
clone_size: NA; j_call: TRBJ1-5; v_call: TRBV2; d_call: NA; cdr3_aa: CASSEGQGNQPQHF; cdr3_nt: TGTGCCAGCAGTGAAGGACAGGGCAATCAGCCCCAGCATTTT
clone_size: few; j_call: TRBJ1-5; v_call: TRBV28; d_call: NA; cdr3_aa: CASSGGTPNQPQHF; cdr3_nt: TGTGCCAGCAGTGGAGGGACACCGAATCAGCCCCAGCATTTT
clone_size: NA; j_call: TRBJ2-1; v_call: TRBV2; d_call: NA; cdr3_aa: CASSVERVTYNEQFF; cdr3_nt: TGTGCCAGCAGTGTGGAGCGGGTGACCTACAATGAGCAGTTCTTC
clone_size: NA; j_call: TRBJ2-1; v_call: TRBV28; d_call: NA; cdr3_aa: CASSLAPPYRIF; cdr3_nt: TGTGCCAGCAGTTTAGCACCACCCTATAGGATCTTC
clone_size: NA; j_call: TRBJ2-4; v_call: TRBV28; d_call: NA; cdr3_aa: CASSFLADIQYF; cdr3_nt: TGTGCCAGCAGTTTTTTGGCGGACATTCAGTACTTC
clone_size: NA; j_call: TRBJ2-1; v_call: TRBV4-3; d_call: NA; cdr3_aa: CASSQDLTYPNEQFF; cdr3_nt: TGCGCCAGCAGCCAAGATCTAACATACCCCAATGAGCAGTTCTTC
clone_size: NA; j_call: TRBJ1-4; v_call: TRBV27; d_call: NA; cdr3_aa: CASSLRARGNEKLFF; cdr3_nt: TGTGCCAGCAGTTTGCGGGCCAGAGGTAATGAAAAACTGTTTTTT
clone_size: few; j_call: TRBJ1-5; v_call: TRBV10-3; d_call: NA; cdr3_aa: CATAGANQPQHF; cdr3_nt: TGTGCCACCGCCGGGGCCAATCAGCCCCAGCATTTT
clone_size: NA; j_call: TRBJ2-5; v_call: TRBV2; d_call: TRBD1; cdr3_aa: CASSERTGRETQYF; cdr3_nt: TGTGCCAGCAGCGAGAGGACAGGAAGAGAGACCCAGTACTTC
clone_size: NA; j_call: TRBJ1-3; v_call: TRBV28; d_call: NA; cdr3_aa: CASSSPGSGNTIYF; cdr3_nt: TGTGCCAGCAGTAGCCCAGGCTCTGGAAACACCATATATTTT
clone_size: NA; j_call: TRBJ2-2; v_call: TRBV5-5; d_call: NA; cdr3_aa: CASSWDVRGTGELFF; cdr3_nt: TGTGCCAGCAGCTGGGACGTACGAGGCACCGGGGAGCTGTTTTTT
clone_size: NA; j_call: TRBJ2-5; v_call: TRBV4-1; d_call: TRBD2; cdr3_aa: CASSQDHRDYLSQETQYF; cdr3_nt: TGCGCCAGCAGCCAAGACCACCGGGACTACCTGAGTCAAGAGACCCAGTACTTC
clone_size: NA; j_call: TRBJ1-1; v_call: TRBV5-1; d_call: NA; cdr3_aa: CASSSTRGNTEAFF; cdr3_nt: TGCGCCAGCAGCTCTACCAGGGGGAACACTGAAGCTTTCTTT
clone_size: NA; j_call: TRBJ2-7; v_call: TRBV7-3; d_call: TRBD1; cdr3_aa: CASSIWTGGEQYF; cdr3_nt: TGTGCCAGCAGCATCTGGACAGGGGGCGAGCAGTACTTC
clone_size: NA; j_call: TRBJ2-5; v_call: TRBV27; d_call: NA; cdr3_aa: CASSSPDRETQYF; cdr3_nt: TGTGCCAGCAGTTCCCCGGACAGAGAGACCCAGTACTTC
clone_size: few; j_call: TRBJ1-2; v_call: TRBV4-3; d_call: TRBD1; cdr3_aa: CASSQRDSYGYTF; cdr3_nt: TGCGCCAGCAGCCAGAGGGACAGTTATGGCTACACCTTC
clone_size: NA; j_call: TRBJ2-1; v_call: TRBV28; d_call: TRBD1; cdr3_aa: CASSLKTSTGSKFF; cdr3_nt: TGTGCCAGCAGTTTGAAAACATCGACAGGGAGTAAGTTCTTC
clone_size: NA; j_call: TRBJ2-5; v_call: TRBV29-1; d_call: NA; cdr3_aa: CSVSRAQETQYF; cdr3_nt: TGCAGCGTTTCCCGGGCCCAAGAGACCCAGTACTTC
clone_size: NA; j_call: TRBJ2-1; v_call: TRBV7-9; d_call: TRBD2; cdr3_aa: CASSFLTGGSGFSYNEQFF; cdr3_nt: TGTGCCAGCAGCTTTTTGACGGGGGGTAGCGGATTCTCCTACAATGAGCAGTTCTTC
clone_size: once; j_call: TRBJ2-3; v_call: TRBV5-4; d_call: NA; cdr3_aa: CASSLNWGGTDTQYF; cdr3_nt: TGTGCCAGCAGCTTGAACTGGGGGGGCACAGATACGCAGTATTTT
clone_size: NA; j_call: TRBJ2-3; v_call: TRBV5-1; d_call: TRBD1; cdr3_aa: CASRQTGVADTQYF; cdr3_nt: TGCGCCAGCAGACAGACAGGGGTGGCAGATACGCAGTATTTT
clone_size: NA; j_call: TRBJ2-1; v_call: TRBV28; d_call: NA; cdr3_aa: CASSLLGVGGPYNEQFF; cdr3_nt: TGTGCCAGCAGTTTACTGGGCGTCGGAGGTCCCTACAATGAGCAGTTCTTC
clone_size: few; j_call: TRBJ1-1; v_call: TRBV30; d_call: TRBD1; cdr3_aa: CAWSANRGTEAFF; cdr3_nt: TGTGCCTGGAGTGCCAACAGGGGGACTGAAGCTTTCTTT
clone_size: NA; j_call: TRBJ2-5; v_call: TRBV10-2; d_call: NA; cdr3_aa: CASSTNRDAQYF; cdr3_nt: TGCGCCAGCAGCACAAACAGGGATGCCCAGTACTTC
clone_size: NA; j_call: TRBJ2-5; v_call: TRBV15; d_call: TRBD2; cdr3_aa: CATSRRTSGAQETQYF; cdr3_nt: TGTGCCACCAGCAGACGGACTAGCGGGGCCCAAGAGACCCAGTACTTC